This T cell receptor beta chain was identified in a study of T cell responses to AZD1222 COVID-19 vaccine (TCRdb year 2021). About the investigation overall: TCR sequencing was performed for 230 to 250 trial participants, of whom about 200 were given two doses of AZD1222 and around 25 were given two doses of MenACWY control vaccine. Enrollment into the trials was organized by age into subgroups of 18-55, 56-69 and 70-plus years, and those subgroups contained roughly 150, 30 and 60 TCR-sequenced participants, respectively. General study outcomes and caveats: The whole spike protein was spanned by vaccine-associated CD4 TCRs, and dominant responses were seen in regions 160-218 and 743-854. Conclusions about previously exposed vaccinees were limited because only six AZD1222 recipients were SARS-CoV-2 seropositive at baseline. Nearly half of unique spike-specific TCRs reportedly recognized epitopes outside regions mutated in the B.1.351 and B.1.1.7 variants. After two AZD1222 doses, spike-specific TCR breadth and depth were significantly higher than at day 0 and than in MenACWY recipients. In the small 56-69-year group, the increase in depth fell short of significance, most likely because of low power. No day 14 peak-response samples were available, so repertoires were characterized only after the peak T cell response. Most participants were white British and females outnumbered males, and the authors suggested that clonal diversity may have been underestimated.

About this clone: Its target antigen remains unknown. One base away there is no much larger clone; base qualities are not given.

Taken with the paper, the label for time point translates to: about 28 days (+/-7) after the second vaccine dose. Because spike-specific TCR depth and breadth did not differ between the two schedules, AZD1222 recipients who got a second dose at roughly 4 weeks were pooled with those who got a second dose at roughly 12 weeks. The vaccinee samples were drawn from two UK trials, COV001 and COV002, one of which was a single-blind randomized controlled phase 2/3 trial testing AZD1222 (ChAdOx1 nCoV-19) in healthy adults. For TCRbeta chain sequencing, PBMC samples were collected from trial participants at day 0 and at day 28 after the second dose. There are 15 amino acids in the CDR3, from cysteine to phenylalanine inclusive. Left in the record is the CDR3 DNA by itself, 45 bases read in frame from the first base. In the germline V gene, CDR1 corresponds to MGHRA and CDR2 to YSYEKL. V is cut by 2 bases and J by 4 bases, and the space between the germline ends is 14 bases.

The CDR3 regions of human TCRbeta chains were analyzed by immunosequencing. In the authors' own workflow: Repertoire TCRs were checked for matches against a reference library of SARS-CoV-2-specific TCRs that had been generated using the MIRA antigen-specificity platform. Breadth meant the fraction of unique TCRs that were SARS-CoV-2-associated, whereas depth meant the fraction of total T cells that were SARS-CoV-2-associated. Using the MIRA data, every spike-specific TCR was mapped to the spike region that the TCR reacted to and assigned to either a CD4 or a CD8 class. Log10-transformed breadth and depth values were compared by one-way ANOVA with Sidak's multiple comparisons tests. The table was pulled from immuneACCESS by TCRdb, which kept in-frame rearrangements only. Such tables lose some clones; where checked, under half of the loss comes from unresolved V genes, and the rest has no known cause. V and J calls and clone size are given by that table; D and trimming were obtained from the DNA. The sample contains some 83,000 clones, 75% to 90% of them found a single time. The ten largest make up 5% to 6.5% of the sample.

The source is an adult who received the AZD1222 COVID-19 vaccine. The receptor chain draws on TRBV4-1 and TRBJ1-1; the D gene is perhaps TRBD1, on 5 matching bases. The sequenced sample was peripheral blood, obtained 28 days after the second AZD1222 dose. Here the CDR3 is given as CASSQISGGFTEAFF. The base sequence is TGCGCCAGCAGCCAAATCTCGGGGGGGTTCACTGAAGCTTTCTTT.